This entry features one T cell receptor beta chain sequence. Clones were read by immunoSEQ multiplex PCR, and TCRdb kept only the in-frame ones, dropping some. The sample yields about 280,000 clones, 80% to 85% seen once. The sample belongs to a study of blood T cell repertoires in COVID-19. Recruitment covered roughly 24 US areas and drew participants whose ages spanned 18 to 89 years. Those designated as exposed participants met a COVID-19 case within 2 weeks before study entry. This CDR3 region has 14 residues. CDR1 is KGHSH, CDR2 LQKENI, per germline. V shed 6 bases, J shed 9 bases, and the junction held 12 bases outside the gene matches.

The receptor was isolated from a man aged 35 to 55 who had been exposed to COVID-19. The genes are TRBV18 and TRBJ1-1; TRBD1 matches 8 bases. The specimen sequenced was PBMCs or T cells enriched from blood (not recorded which). The chain's CDR3 is CASSRTGSNNQAFF. CDR3 sequence (DNA): TGTGCCAGCTCCCGGACAGGGTCGAATAATCAAGCTTTCTTT.